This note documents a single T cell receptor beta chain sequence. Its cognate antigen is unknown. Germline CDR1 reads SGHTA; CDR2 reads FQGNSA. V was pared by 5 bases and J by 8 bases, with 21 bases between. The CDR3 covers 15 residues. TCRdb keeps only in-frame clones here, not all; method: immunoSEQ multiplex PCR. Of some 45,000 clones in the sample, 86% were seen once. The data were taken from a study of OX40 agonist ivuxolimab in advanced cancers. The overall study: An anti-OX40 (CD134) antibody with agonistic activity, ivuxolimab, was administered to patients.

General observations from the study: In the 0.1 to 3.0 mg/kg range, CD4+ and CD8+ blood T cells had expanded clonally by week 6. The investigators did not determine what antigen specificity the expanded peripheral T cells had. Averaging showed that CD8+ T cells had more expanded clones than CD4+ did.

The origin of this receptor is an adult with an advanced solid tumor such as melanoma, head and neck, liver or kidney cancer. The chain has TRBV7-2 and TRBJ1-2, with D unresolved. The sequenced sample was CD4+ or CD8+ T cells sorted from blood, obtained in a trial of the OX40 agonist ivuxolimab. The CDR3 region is CASSPTHTATYGYTF. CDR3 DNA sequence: TGTGCCAGCAGCCCGACCCACACCGCTACGTACGGCTACACCTTC.